A single sample is the source of the 27 T cell receptor beta chains below, sequenced in a study of blood T cell repertoires in COVID-19. The repertoire was sequenced with immunoSEQ multiplex PCR; TCRdb's copy has only in-frame clones and lacks some. The table records 350,000 to 450,000 clones, roughly 85% of them present only once. The sample consisted of peripheral blood. These receptors all come from a woman between 18 and 29 years old with acute or convalescent COVID-19.

The genes are TRBV5-4 and TRBJ1-2; TRBD1 agrees at 8 bases. The CDR3 spans 13 residues. V gave up 4 bases and J gave up 6 bases; unmatched junction bases: 5. Looked up from germline, CDR1 is SGHNT and CDR2 is YYREEE (reference sequence). Here the CDR3 reads CASSQGARDGYTF. For the CDR3, the DNA is TGTGCCAGCAGCCAGGGGGCTAGGGATGGCTACACCTTC.

This chain links TRBV12-3 or TRBV12-4 with TRBJ2-1; weak D call: TRBD2 (6 bases). V was pared by 1 base and J by 10 bases, with 8 bases between. This CDR3 is 12 amino acids long. The CDR3 region is CASSLVREEQFF. In DNA form, the CDR3 reads TGTGCCAGCAGTTTAGTTCGGGAGGAGCAGTTCTTC.

The V call is TRBV5-6, the J call TRBJ2-7; 7 nucleotides align to TRBD1. This CDR3 is built from 13 residues. Germline CDR1 is SGHDT and CDR2 is YYEEEE. With V trimmed by 4 bases and J by 3 bases, 4 bases remained unmatched. CDR3 protein: CASSKGQLYEQYF. As DNA, the CDR3 is TGTGCCAGCAGCAAGGGACAGCTCTACGAGCAGTACTTC.

CDR3 amino acids: CASRGLAGGPGEQFF. The CDR3 coding sequence is TGTGCCAGCAGGGGACTAGCGGGAGGGCCCGGTGAGCAGTTCTTC. The chain couples TRBV6-5 to TRBJ2-1; 16 bases agree with TRBD2. The length of the CDR3 is 15 residues. After removal of 6 bases from V and 9 bases from J, the junction contained 5 bases not matched to a gene. Germline assignment: CDR1 MNHEY and CDR2 SVGAGI.

The chain links TRBV6-5 to TRBJ2-7; 12 bases map to TRBD1. The CDR3 contains 15 residues. The V and J ends lost 0 bases and 7 bases, in that order; junction bases with no gene match: 4. Germline CDR1 MNHEY, CDR2 SVGAGI. The CDR3 sequence is CASSYSGQGASEQYF. CDR3 nucleotides: TGTGCCAGCAGTTACTCGGGACAGGGGGCTTCAGAGCAGTACTTC.

V gene TRBV5-1 combines with J gene TRBJ2-7, with 9 nucleotides matching TRBD2. Germline CDR1 SGHRS, CDR2 YFSETQ. This CDR3 is built from 18 residues. V shed 0 bases, J shed 7 bases, and the junction held 17 bases outside the gene matches. The CDR3 reads CASSLEVLQREVPEEQYF. CDR3 DNA: TGCGCCAGCAGCTTGGAAGTTTTGCAGCGGGAGGTTCCTGAAGAGCAGTACTTC.

The V call is TRBV19, the J call TRBJ1-5; D perhaps matches TRBD1 (6 bases). V was trimmed by 5 bases and J by 5 bases, leaving 13 bases between them. CDR3 length: 14 amino acids. From germline, CDR1 is LNHDA and CDR2 SQIVND (reference sequence). CDR3 nucleotides: TGTGCCAGTAGTTTCAACAGGGACCATCAGCCCCAGCATTTT. This gives the protein CASSFNRDHQPQHF.

This chain joins TRBV5-1 and TRBJ1-1; 11 bases fit TRBD1. The V segment lost 4 bases and the J segment 0 bases; nucleotides outside the gene matches: 5. There are 16 residues in the CDR3. Per germline, CDR1 SGHRS and CDR2 YFSETQ. CDR3 nucleotide sequence: TGCGCCAGCAGCGCGGACAGGGGGCGGATGAACACTGAAGCTTTCTTT. Its protein product is CASSADRGRMNTEAFF.

The chain links TRBV2 to TRBJ2-1, with D possibly TRBD2 on 5 matching bases. CDR3 size: 15 residues. Germline CDR1 and CDR2: SNHLY and FYNNEI. With 3 bases removed from V and 1 base from J, the gap between germline ends came to 10 bases. This CDR3 is CASSEGLASYNEQFF. The CDR3 DNA is TGTGCCAGCAGTGAGGGTCTAGCATCCTACAATGAGCAGTTCTTC.

This clone showed up just once. J is TRBJ2-3 and V is TRBV27; D is unresolved. The germline V gene has CDR1 MNHEY and CDR2 SMNVEV (reference sequence). The CDR3 sequence is 13 residues long. V was shortened by 2 bases and J by 1 base, with 4 bases between the two germline ends. The CDR3 nucleotides read TGTGCCAGCAGTTTAATCGGCACAGATACGCAGTATTTT. Its translation is CASSLIGTDTQYF.

The V gene is TRBV6-5, the J gene TRBJ1-1; D gene unclear. The CDR3 is 13 amino acids. Germline V gene lookup returns CDR1 MNHEY and CDR2 SVGAGI. V shed 7 bases and J shed 1 base, with 10 bases lying between them. The DNA for the CDR3 is TGTGCCAGCACCGCCCAGGAGAACACTGAAGCTTTCTTT. As protein: CASTAQENTEAFF.

CDR3 amino acids: CASSSPRQVYYGYTF. The CDR3, as DNA: TGTGCCAGCAGCTCCCCCAGACAGGTTTACTATGGCTACACCTTC. The chain uses TRBV5-8 and TRBJ1-2; D is possibly TRBD1 (6 bases). The CDR3 loop spans 15 amino acids. From germline, CDR1 is SGHTS and CDR2 YDEGEE. Trimming shortened V by 3 bases and J by 3 bases, and 15 bases separated the two germline ends.

V and J are TRBV7-3 and TRBJ1-2; 10 bases agree with TRBD1. With 3 bases clipped from V and 7 bases from J, the junction kept 8 bases outside the gene matches. Germline V gene sequence: CDR1 SGHTA, CDR2 FQGTGA. The CDR3 totals 15 residues. CDR3 nucleotide sequence: TGTGCCAGCAGCTTGGGACAGGGGCAGGATAGTGGCTACACCTTC. Its protein is CASSLGQGQDSGYTF.

This clone was observed a few times. The CDR3 coding sequence is TGTGCCAGCAGCTTAGCCGGAGGGGACAGGGGGCCAGATACGCAGTATTTT. The encoded protein is CASSLAGGDRGPDTQYF. V is TRBV11-3 and J is TRBJ2-3; 12 bases map to TRBD1. This CDR3 region has 17 residues. The germline V gene has CDR1 SGHNT and CDR2 YENEEA. V was pared by 1 base and J by 4 bases, with 6 bases of the junction left unmatched.

This clone was counted only a few times. V usage is TRBV4-1 and J usage is TRBJ1-1, with D perhaps TRBD1 (6 bases). V dropped 3 bases and J dropped 7 bases, with 15 bases sitting between them. Germline CDR1 MGHRA, CDR2 YSYEKL. This CDR3 has 14 residues. CDR3 amino acids: CASSQITGLGEAFF. CDR3 sequence (DNA): TGCGCCAGCAGCCAGATTACAGGGTTGGGTGAAGCTTTCTTT.

The chain carries TRBV2 and TRBJ1-4, with D possibly matching TRBD1 (6 bases). The CDR3 has 14 residues. Germline values: CDR1 SNHLY, CDR2 FYNNEI. Trimming took off 7 bases at V and 5 bases at J, with 14 bases between the two ends. The CDR3: CASNIQRGNEKLFF. DNA of the CDR3: TGTGCCAGCAATATACAGAGGGGGAATGAAAAACTGTTTTTT.

V gene TRBV5-8 combines with J gene TRBJ2-7, with D perhaps matching TRBD2 (5 bases). Trimming removed 2 bases at V and 3 bases at J, with 9 bases between. The CDR3 has 13 amino acids. Germline assignment: CDR1 SGHTS and CDR2 YDEGEE. The CDR3 nucleotides are TGTGCCAGCAGCTTCGGCGGGCTCTACGAGCAGTACTTC. It specifies CASSFGGLYEQYF.

The chain links TRBV6-2 or TRBV6-3 to TRBJ1-4, with D uncertain. From germline, CDR1 is MNHEY and CDR2 SVGEGT. The CDR3 has 18 amino acids. V gave up 0 bases and J gave up 6 bases, with 20 bases separating them. CDR3 residues: CASSYSSSAVTRDEKLFF. In nucleotides, the CDR3 is TGTGCCAGCAGTTACTCGAGTTCGGCAGTCACACGGGATGAAAAACTGTTTTTT.

This clone appeared once. This chain connects TRBV19 to TRBJ1-4; 7 bases agree with TRBD1. V gave up 5 bases and J gave up 6 bases; unmatched junction bases: 9. The CDR3 consists of 15 residues. The germline gives CDR1 LNHDA, CDR2 SQIVND (reference sequence). The DNA for the CDR3 is TGTGCCAGTAGTCTGAGGGGGCTTGGGGATGAAAAACTGTTTTTT. Translating gives CASSLRGLGDEKLFF.

The chain joins TRBV7-3 to TRBJ1-1; D may be TRBD1 (6 bases). Trimming left V 4 bases short and J 3 bases short, with 12 bases between. The CDR3 contains 14 residues. Per the germline V gene, CDR1 is SGHTA and CDR2 is FQGTGA. CDR3 protein: CASSYRYRDTEAFF. Here the CDR3 DNA reads TGTGCCAGCAGCTACCGATACAGGGACACTGAAGCTTTCTTT.

This clone was seen a handful of times. The rearrangement links TRBV15 to TRBJ1-6; the D gene is possibly TRBD1 (6 bases). Germline CDR1 reads LNHNV; CDR2 reads YYDKDF (reference sequence). CDR3 size: 17 residues. V lost 2 bases, J lost 7 bases, and 18 bases lay in between. The CDR3, as DNA: TGTGCCACCAGCAGAACCGGAGGCAGGGGCGGGAATTCACCCCTCCACTTT. Translation: CATSRTGGRGGNSPLHF.

The chain recombines TRBV30 with TRBJ1-5, with no clear D. The CDR3 is 14 residues long. Germline lookup yields CDR1 GTSNPN and CDR2 SVGIG (reference sequence). Trimming cost V 3 bases and J 4 bases, with 13 bases left between them. The CDR3 sequence: CAWSVRGGNQPQHF. Here the CDR3 DNA reads TGTGCCTGGAGCGTTAGAGGAGGGAATCAGCCCCAGCATTTT. The whole variable domain, filled in from reference TRBV30 and TRBJ1-5, reads SQTIHQWPATLVQPVGSPLSLECTVEGTSNPNLYWYRQAAGRGLQLLFYSVGIGQISSEVPQNLSASRPQDRQFILSSKKLLLSDSGFYLCAWSVRGGNQPQHFGDGTRLSIL.

The count of this clone is one. V usage is TRBV5-1 and J usage is TRBJ1-4; 8 bases map to TRBD1. Trimming took 4 bases from V and 8 from J; bases not matched to a gene: 7. CDR3 length: 14 amino acids. Germline CDR1 is SGHRS and CDR2 is YFSETQ. CDR3 amino acids: CASSLDTGGEKLFF. The CDR3 DNA sequence: TGCGCCAGCAGCCTAGACACAGGGGGGGAAAAACTGTTTTTT.

This chain joins TRBV19 and TRBJ1-2; TRBD1 matches at 11 bases. CDR1 and CDR2 from the germline V gene are LNHDA and SQIVND (reference sequence). J gave up 6 bases and V 5 bases, and 5 bases lay outside the gene matches. The CDR3 has 14 amino acids. CDR3 sequence reads: CASSLDRGLNGYTF. The CDR3, as DNA: TGTGCCAGTAGTCTGGACAGGGGGCTCAATGGCTACACCTTC.

The CDR3 DNA reads TGTGCCAGCGGGGACAGGGAAGCCGGGGAGCTGTTTTTT. The encoded protein is CASGDREAGELFF. The gene calls are TRBV12-3 or TRBV12-4 and TRBJ2-2; 9 bases map to TRBD1. V was pared by 8 bases and J by 6 bases, with 4 bases of the junction left unmatched. The CDR3 is 13 amino acids.

A single count supports this clone. The chain couples TRBV6-5 to TRBJ1-1; TRBD1 aligns across 7 bases. The CDR3 loop spans 13 amino acids. V lost 6 bases and J lost 4; bases outside the gene matches: 5. In germline, CDR1 is MNHEY, CDR2 SVGAGI. CDR3 DNA sequence: TGTGCCAGCAGCCGACAGGGTGGCACTGAAGCTTTCTTT. Translated, it gives CASSRQGGTEAFF.

The J gene is TRBJ2-3, the V gene TRBV28; no reliable D call. V was shortened by 6 bases and J by 0 bases, with 13 bases between the two germline ends. Germline loops: CDR1 MDHEN, CDR2 SYDVKM. This CDR3 contains 15 residues. The CDR3 sequence: CASSQVSPSTDTQYF. CDR3 coding DNA: TGTGCCAGCAGCCAAGTTAGCCCGAGCACAGATACGCAGTATTTT.